This section outlines one T cell receptor (beta chain) sequence together with its context. Its binding antigen is unknown. Per-nucleotide qualities are absent, and no much larger clonotype sits a single base away. V loses 7 bases, J loses 1 base, and the germline ends lie 16 bases apart. Measured from the cysteine to the phenylalanine, the CDR3 is 15 residues long. Only the CDR3 part of the read is kept: 45 bases, read in frame from the first base. Reading the germline V gene gives CDR1 SNHLY and CDR2 FYNNEI. This sample is part of a study of beta chain features in type 1 diabetes (dated by TCRdb to 2017 to 2018). As for the study more broadly: Mean age, gender distribution, total cell number and subset yield were not different between patients and healthy donors. Across all samples, almost 110 million sorted cells were examined, and cell number per subset correlated strongly with RNA yield. The study compared the TCRB repertoires of sorted circulating CD4+ T cell subsets in recently diagnosed type 1 diabetes patients with those in matched healthy donors. Regulatory and stem cell-like memory subsets were obtained from only 8 patients and about eight healthy donors, while naive and central memory subsets were obtained from all 30 or so donors. Findings and caveats that apply to the study as a whole: Patients with type 1 diabetes made fewer insertions and deleted more nucleotides at VDJ recombination sites, implying thymic rearrangement abnormalities. Naive, central memory and regulatory TCRB repertoires appeared more similar among patients than among healthy donors. Shorter templates might have been favored by PCR, but patient and control samples were amplified and corrected together, so both groups would have been affected equally by any skew. Because small numbers of individuals were included in the HLA sub-analyses, any influence of HLA type on TCRB rearrangement was left unresolved. Because cDNA was sequenced instead of genomic DNA, activated cells with high expression could be over-represented, although the groups did not differ in activation or CD3 levels. Type 1 diabetes patients showed a moderate but significant shortening of TCRB CDR3 length in all four CD4+ subsets.

Each donor gave one peripheral blood draw, averaging roughly 120 mL, which was collected into heparinised tubes. A BD FACSAria II was used to sort naive, central memory, regulatory and stem cell-like memory CD4+ T cells with a panel that included CD45RO, CCR7, CD25, CD127, CD95 and CD27. A purity above 95% was achieved for all sorted populations. PBMCs were isolated immediately by Lymphoprep density gradient centrifugation and stained directly without culture. To minimize batch effects, samples were stained and sorted in pairs, one healthy donor with one patient per experiment. The High Capacity cDNA Reverse Transcription Kit was used to reverse transcribe all of the isolated RNA, meaning that expressed TCRB transcripts were what got sequenced. Deep immunoSEQ sequencing was performed on naive, central memory and regulatory T cell samples, with an average of roughly 3.5 million total reads per sample. Sorted cells were lysed in RLT buffer, and RNA was extracted using DNase-treated RNeasy Micro or Mini kits according to cell number. Each cell subset was processed on its own to prevent cross-contamination, while patient and healthy donor samples were processed together. TCRB sequences were amplified from cDNA with the immunoSEQ multiplex PCR, producing 87-bp fragments spanning the CDR3 region. Sequencing of the amplicons was performed on the Illumina HiSeq platform. Per the authors' processing: PCR bias was corrected computationally using synthetic template baselines, and reads within Hamming distance 2 were collapsed, with unmergeable singletons discarded. Reads were aligned against IMGT so that V, D and J genes, CDR3 length and insertions or deletions at six rearrangement sites could be assigned. Within each subset, clonotype counts were normalized to sorted cell number, after which true diversity and Gini coefficients were computed with the tcR R package. The overlap coefficient, calculated on TCRB nucleotide sequences, was used to quantify repertoire sharing. Sourced from immuneACCESS, this table was stored by TCRdb with only in-frame sequences that have V and J called. A share of the clones is absent; for the studies checked, an unresolved V gene accounts for under half, and the remainder has no known explanation. That table gives V, J and clone size, and the DNA gave D and trimming. Within this sample are 160,000 or so clones, with about 9.8% of them counted one time only. Clones ranked in the top ten supply under 2.5% of the sample.

Here the chain combines TRBV2 and TRBJ2-5; tentative D gene TRBD2, with 6 bases matching. The source of this sequence is a woman under 30 in good health. Source material: central memory CD4+ T cells from blood. CDR3 sequence: CASTPQAGPQETQYF. At the DNA level, the sequence is TGTGCCAGCACCCCCCAGGCGGGGCCCCAAGAGACCCAGTACTTC.